The present T cell receptor (beta chain) was sequenced within a study of neurological immune-mediated disorders. Study findings and constraints: It was HTLV-1-associated myelopathy that showed the most TCR clonal expansion, while multiple sclerosis showed the least, falling below healthy controls. Private repertoires in all groups were suggested by the absence of shared CDR3 amino acid sequences among expanded clones across subjects.

The CDR3 sequence is 16 residues long. Germline CDR1 is SGHVS and CDR2 is FNYEAQ. Every sequencing run gave over 190 million TCR-beta sequences, taken from 15-18 subjects. MiXCR, applied by TCRdb to the 5' RACE reads, yields one record per CDR3 protein. This table holds 50,000 to 60,000 distinct CDR3 sequences, roughly 15% found once. As regards this clonotype: The antigen remains unidentified. One junction end does not reproduce the germline sequence, and a read error may be involved.

This chain links TRBV7-6 with TRBJ2-1, with 8 bases aligning to TRBD1. Sequenced material: PBMCs. The receptor was isolated from a man in his sixties in good health. Written as DNA, the CDR3 is TGTGCCAGCAGCTCTTTAGGGGGGACAGGACCCGATGATCAGTTCTTC. It yields the protein CASSSLGGTGPDDQFF.